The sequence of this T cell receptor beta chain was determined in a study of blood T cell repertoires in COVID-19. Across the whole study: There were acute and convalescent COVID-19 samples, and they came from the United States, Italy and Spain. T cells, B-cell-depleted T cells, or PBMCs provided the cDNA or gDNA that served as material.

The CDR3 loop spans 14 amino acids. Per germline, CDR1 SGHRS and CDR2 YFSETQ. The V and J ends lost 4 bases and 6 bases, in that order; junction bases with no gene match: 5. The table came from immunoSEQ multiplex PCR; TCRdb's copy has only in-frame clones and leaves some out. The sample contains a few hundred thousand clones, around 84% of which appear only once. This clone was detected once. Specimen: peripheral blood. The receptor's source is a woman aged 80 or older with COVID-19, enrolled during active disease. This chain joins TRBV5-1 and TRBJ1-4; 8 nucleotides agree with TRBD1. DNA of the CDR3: TGCGCCAGCAGCCCGGGACAGGAGGATGAAAAACTGTTTTTT. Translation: CASSPGQEDEKLFF.